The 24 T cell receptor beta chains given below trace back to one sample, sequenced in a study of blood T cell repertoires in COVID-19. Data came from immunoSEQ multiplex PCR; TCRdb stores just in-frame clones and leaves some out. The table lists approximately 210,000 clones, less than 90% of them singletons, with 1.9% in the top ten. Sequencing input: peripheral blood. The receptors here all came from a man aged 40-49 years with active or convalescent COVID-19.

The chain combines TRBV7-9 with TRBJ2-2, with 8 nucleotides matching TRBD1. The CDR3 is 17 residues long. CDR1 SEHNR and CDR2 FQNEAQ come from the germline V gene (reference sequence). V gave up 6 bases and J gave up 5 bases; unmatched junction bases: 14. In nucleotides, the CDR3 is TGTGCCAGCAGGGGGAGCGTGACAGGGGTCGAAACCGGGGAGCTGTTTTTT. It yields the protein CASRGSVTGVETGELFF.

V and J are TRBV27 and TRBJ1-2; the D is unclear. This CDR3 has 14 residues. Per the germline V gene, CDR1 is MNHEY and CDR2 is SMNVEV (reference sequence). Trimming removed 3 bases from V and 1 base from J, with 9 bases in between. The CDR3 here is CASSLSGYNYGYTF. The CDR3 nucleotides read TGTGCCAGCAGTTTGAGCGGTTATAACTATGGCTACACCTTC.

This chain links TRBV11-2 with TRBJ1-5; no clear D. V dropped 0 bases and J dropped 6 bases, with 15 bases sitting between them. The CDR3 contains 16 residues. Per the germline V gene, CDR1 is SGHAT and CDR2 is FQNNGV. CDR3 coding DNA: TGTGCCAGCAGCTTAGATTCTTCGAGGGAATCTCAGCCCCAGCATTTT. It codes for CASSLDSSRESQPQHF.

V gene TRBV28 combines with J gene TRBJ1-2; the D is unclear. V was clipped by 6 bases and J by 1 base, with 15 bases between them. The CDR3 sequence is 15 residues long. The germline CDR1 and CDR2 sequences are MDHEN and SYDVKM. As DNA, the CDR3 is TGTGCCAGCAGCCCTTACAGAAAGGTTAACTATGGCTACACCTTC. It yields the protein CASSPYRKVNYGYTF.

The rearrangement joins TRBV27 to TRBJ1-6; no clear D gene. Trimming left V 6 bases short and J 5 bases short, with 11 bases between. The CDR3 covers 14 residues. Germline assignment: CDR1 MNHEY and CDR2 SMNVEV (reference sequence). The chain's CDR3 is CASRVWGDNSPLHF. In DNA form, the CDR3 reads TGTGCCAGCAGGGTTTGGGGAGATAATTCACCCCTCCACTTT.

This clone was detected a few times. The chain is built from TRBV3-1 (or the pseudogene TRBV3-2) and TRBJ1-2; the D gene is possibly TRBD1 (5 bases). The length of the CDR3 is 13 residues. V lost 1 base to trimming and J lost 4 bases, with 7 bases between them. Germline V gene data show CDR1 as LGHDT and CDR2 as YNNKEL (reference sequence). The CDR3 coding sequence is TGTGCCAGCAGCCAAGGACAGACCTATGGCTACACCTTC. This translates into CASSQGQTYGYTF.

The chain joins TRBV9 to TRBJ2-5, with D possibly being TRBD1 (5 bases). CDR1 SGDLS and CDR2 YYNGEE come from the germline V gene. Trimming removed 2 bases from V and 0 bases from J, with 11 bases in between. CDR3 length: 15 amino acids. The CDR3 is CASSVGSGNQETQYF. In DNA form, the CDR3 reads TGTGCCAGCAGCGTGGGATCAGGGAACCAAGAGACCCAGTACTTC. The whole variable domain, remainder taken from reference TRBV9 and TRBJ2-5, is DSGVTQTPKHLITATGQRVTLRCSPRSGDLSVYWYQQSLDQGLQFLIQYYNGEERAKGNILERFSAQQFPDLHSELNLSSLELGDSALYFCASSVGSGNQETQYFGPGTRLLVL.

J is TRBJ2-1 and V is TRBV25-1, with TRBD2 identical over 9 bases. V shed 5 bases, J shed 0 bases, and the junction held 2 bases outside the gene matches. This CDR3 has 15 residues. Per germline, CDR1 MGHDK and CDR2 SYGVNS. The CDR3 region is CASSLAGTSYNEQFF. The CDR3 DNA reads TGTGCCAGCAGTCTAGCGGGAACCTCCTACAATGAGCAGTTCTTC.

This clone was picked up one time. The CDR3 coding sequence is TGTGCCAGCAGCCTGGGGACTGCAGCTAACTATGGCTACACCTTC. Amino acids: CASSLGTAANYGYTF. J is TRBJ1-2 and V is TRBV7-8, with D possibly TRBD1 on 5 matching bases. The CDR3 length is 15 residues. Germline V gives CDR1 SGHVS, CDR2 FQNEAQ. V dropped 5 bases and J dropped 0 bases, with 13 bases sitting between them.

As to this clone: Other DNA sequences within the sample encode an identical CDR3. DNA of the CDR3: TGTGCCAGTAGCCCGCAGGGATTCTATGGCTACACCTTC. Translating gives CASSPQGFYGYTF. The J gene is TRBJ1-2, the V gene TRBV19, with D tentatively TRBD1 (5 bases). CDR1 LNHDA and CDR2 SQIVND come from the germline V gene (reference sequence). This CDR3 is 13 amino acids long. Deletions cut 6 bases from V and 4 bases from J, with 12 bases between.

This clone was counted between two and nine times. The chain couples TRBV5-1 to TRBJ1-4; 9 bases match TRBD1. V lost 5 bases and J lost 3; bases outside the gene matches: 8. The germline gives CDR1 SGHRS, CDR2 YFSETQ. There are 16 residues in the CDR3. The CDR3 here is CASSSGQGRPNEKLFF. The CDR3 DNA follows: TGCGCCAGCAGTTCGGGACAGGGTAGACCTAATGAAAAACTGTTTTTT.

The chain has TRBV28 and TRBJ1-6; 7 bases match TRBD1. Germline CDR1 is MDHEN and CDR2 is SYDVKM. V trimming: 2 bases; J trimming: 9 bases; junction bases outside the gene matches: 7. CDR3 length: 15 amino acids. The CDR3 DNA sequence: TGTGCCAGCAGTTTACGACAGGGTAGGGGTTCACCCCTCCACTTT. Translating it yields CASSLRQGRGSPLHF.

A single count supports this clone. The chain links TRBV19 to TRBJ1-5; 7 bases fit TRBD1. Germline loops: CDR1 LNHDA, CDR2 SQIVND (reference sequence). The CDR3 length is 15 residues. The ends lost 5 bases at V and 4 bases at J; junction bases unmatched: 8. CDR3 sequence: CASSPRTGVNQPQHF. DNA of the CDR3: TGTGCCAGTAGTCCCCGCACAGGGGTGAATCAGCCCCAGCATTTT.

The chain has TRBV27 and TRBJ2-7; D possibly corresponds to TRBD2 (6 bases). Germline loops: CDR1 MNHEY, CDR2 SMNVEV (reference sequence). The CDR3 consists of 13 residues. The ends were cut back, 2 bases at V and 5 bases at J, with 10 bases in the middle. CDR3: CASSLTRDHEQYF. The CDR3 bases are TGTGCCAGCAGTTTAACGCGGGACCACGAGCAGTACTTC.

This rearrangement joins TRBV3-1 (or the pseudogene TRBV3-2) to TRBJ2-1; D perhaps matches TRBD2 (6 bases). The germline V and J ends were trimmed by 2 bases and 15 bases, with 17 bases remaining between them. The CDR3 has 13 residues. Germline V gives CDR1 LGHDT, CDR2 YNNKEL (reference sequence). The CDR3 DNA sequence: TGTGCCAGCAGCCAAAACCGACTAGGAAGGCCGTTCTTC. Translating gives CASSQNRLGRPFF.

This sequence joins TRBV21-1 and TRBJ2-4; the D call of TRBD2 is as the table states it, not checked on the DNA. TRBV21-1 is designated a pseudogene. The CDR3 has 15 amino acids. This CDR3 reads CASSKRELAKNIQYF. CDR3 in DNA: TGTGCCAGCAGCAAAAGGGAGTTAGCCAAAAACATTCAGTACTTC.

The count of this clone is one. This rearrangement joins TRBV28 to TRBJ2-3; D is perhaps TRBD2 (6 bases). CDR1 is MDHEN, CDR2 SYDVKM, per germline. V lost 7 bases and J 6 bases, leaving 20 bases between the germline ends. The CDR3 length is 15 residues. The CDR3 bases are TGTGCCAGCACCCCTGACTCCCCCGCGGGGGATACGCAGTATTTT. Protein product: CASTPDSPAGDTQYF.

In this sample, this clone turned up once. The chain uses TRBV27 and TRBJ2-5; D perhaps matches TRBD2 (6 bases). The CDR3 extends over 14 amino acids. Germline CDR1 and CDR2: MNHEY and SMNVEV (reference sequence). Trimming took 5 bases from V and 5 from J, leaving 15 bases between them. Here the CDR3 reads CASSPVTAGETQYF. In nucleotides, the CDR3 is TGTGCCAGCAGTCCGGTAACTGCGGGGGAGACCCAGTACTTC.

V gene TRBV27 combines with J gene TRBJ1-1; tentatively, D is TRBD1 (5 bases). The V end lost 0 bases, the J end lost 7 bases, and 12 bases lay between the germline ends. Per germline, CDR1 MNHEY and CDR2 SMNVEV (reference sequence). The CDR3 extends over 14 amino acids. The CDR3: CASSLSTGPFEAFF. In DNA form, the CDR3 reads TGTGCCAGCAGTTTATCAACAGGCCCCTTTGAAGCTTTCTTT.

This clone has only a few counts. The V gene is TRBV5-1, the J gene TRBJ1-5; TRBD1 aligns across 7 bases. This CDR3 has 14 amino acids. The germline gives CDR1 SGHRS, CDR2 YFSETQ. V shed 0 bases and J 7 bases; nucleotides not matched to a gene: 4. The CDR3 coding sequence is TGCGCCAGCAGCTTGGAAACAGGGGACCAGCCCCAGCATTTT. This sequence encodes CASSLETGDQPQHF.

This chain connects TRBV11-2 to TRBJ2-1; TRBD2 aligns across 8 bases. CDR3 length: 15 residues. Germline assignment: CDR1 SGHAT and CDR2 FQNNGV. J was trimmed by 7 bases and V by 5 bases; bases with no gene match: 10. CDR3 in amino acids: CASSTPRGARNEQFF. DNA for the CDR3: TGTGCCAGCAGCACGCCGCGGGGGGCCAGGAATGAGCAGTTCTTC.

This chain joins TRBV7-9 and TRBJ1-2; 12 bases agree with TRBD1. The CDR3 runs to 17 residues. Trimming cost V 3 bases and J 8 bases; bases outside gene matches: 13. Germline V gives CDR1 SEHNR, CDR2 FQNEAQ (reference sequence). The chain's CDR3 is CASSLLGTGGALGGYTF. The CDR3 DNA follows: TGTGCCAGCAGCTTGTTAGGGACAGGGGGCGCGTTGGGCGGCTACACCTTC.

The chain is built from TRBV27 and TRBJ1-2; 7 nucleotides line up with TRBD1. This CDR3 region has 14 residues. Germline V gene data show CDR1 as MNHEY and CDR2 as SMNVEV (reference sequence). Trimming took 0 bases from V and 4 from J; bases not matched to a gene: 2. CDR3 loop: CASSLSTGAYGYTF. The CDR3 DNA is TGTGCCAGCAGTTTATCCACAGGGGCCTATGGCTACACCTTC.

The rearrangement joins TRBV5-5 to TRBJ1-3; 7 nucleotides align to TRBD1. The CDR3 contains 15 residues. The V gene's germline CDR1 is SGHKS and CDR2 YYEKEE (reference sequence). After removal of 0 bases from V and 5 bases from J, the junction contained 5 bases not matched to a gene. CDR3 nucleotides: TGTGCCAGCAGCTTGGACTACAGGGGAAGAAACACCATATATTTT. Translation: CASSLDYRGRNTIYF.